These 26 T cell receptor beta chains were sequenced from one sample in a study of beta chain features in type 1 diabetes. The antigens these receptors bind are not known. Study-wide findings and caveats: Among patients with Type 1 diabetes, TCRB CDR3s were moderately but significantly shorter in every one of the four CD4+ subsets.

The sequenced template was cDNA made from the entire isolated RNA. Libraries were prepared by immunoSEQ multiplex PCR; TCRdb keeps only in-frame clonotypes and omits some of them. In the table there are 200,000 to 300,000 clones, approximately 15% of which are singletons. Sequencing input: naive CD4+ T cells from blood. The receptors derive from a man aged 25-45 years with type 1 diabetes.

This clone has only a few counts. The chain joins TRBV30 to TRBJ1-1; D gene unclear. Germline V lookup: CDR1 GTSNPN, CDR2 SVGIG (reference sequence). The CDR3 runs 14 residues. The V end was cut by 1 base, the J end by 0 bases, with 9 bases between. The CDR3 sequence is CAWSAARVNTEAFF. The CDR3 coding sequence is TGTGCCTGGAGTGCGGCGAGGGTGAACACTGAAGCTTTCTTT.

This clone was counted between two and nine times. The chain is built from TRBV5-4 and TRBJ2-5, with a possible D match to TRBD2 (6 bases). The CDR3 runs to 15 residues. The V end lost 3 bases, the J end lost 2 bases, and 14 bases lay between the germline ends. Germline assignment: CDR1 SGHNT and CDR2 YYREEE (reference sequence). The CDR3 DNA is TGTGCCAGCAGCTCCGCGTGGGACTCGCAAGAGACCCAGTACTTC. Amino acid sequence: CASSSAWDSQETQYF.

Notes on this clone: The sample carries other DNA sequences with the same CDR3. The rearrangement uses TRBV7-9 and TRBJ1-5, with a weak D call TRBD1 (6 bases). The CDR3 runs to 13 residues. V was shortened by 5 bases and J by 7 bases, with 12 bases between the two germline ends. Germline V gene lookup returns CDR1 SEHNR and CDR2 FQNEAQ (reference sequence). This CDR3 reads CASSPQGGQPQHF. CDR3 DNA sequence: TGTGCCAGCAGCCCACAGGGAGGGCAGCCCCAGCATTTT.

The CDR3 DNA is TGTGCCAGCAGCGTCGTGGCGGGCCTGCAAGAGACCCAGTACTTC. Translation: CASSVVAGLQETQYF. V is TRBV9 and J is TRBJ2-5; tentative D call: TRBD2 (5 bases). The V end lost 2 bases, the J end lost 2 bases, and 13 bases lay between the germline ends. The CDR3 contains 15 residues. Germline CDR1 is SGDLS and CDR2 is YYNGEE.

In this sample, this clone turned up a few times. V gene TRBV29-1 combines with J gene TRBJ2-3; 13 bases align to TRBD2. This CDR3 has 15 amino acids. Germline V gene sequence: CDR1 SQVTM, CDR2 ANQGSEA. With V trimmed by 7 bases and J by 5 bases, 9 bases remained unmatched. The CDR3 reads CSAQGTSGTLDTQYF. The CDR3 nucleotides are TGCAGCGCCCAGGGGACTAGCGGGACCCTAGATACGCAGTATTTT.

The rearrangement links TRBV15 to TRBJ1-2; TRBD1 matches at 9 bases. Germline loops: CDR1 LNHNV, CDR2 YYDKDF (reference sequence). V lost 0 bases, J lost 0 bases, and 8 bases stayed unmatched. The CDR3 loop spans 18 amino acids. CDR3: CATSRDRDRAKTNYGYTF. CDR3 nucleotide sequence: TGTGCCACCAGCAGAGATCGGGACAGGGCCAAAACTAACTATGGCTACACCTTC.

The table lists this clone with a few counts. The V and J genes are TRBV18 and TRBJ1-2, with 8 positions matching TRBD1. J lost 6 bases, V lost 8 bases, and 8 bases had no gene match. Per germline, CDR1 KGHSH and CDR2 LQKENI. The CDR3 is 13 amino acids. The CDR3 region is CASQARGLDGYTF. As DNA, the CDR3 is TGTGCCAGCCAGGCCAGGGGGCTCGATGGCTACACCTTC. Full variable domain (remainder filled in from reference TRBV18 and TRBJ1-2): NAGVMQNPRHLVRRRGQEARLRCSPMKGHSHVYWYRQLPEEGLKFMVYLQKENIIDESGMPKERFSAEFPKEGPSILRIQQVVRGDSAAYFCASQARGLDGYTFGSGTRLTVV.

A few counts support this clone. This chain connects TRBV7-8 to TRBJ1-1; TRBD1 might be the D (5 bases). The CDR3 sequence is 14 residues long. Trimming left V 4 bases short and J 4 bases short, with 13 bases between. Germline V lookup: CDR1 SGHVS, CDR2 FQNEAQ. This CDR3 is CASSSPTGVTEAFF. CDR3 bases: TGTGCCAGCAGCTCCCCCACAGGCGTCACTGAAGCTTTCTTT.

In DNA, the CDR3 is TGTGCCACCAACAGGGACGCCGATAGCTACGAGCAGTACTTC. Protein product: CATNRDADSYEQYF. This chain uses TRBV6-5 with TRBJ2-7, with a tentative D call TRBD1 (6 bases). Germline V lookup: CDR1 MNHEY, CDR2 SVGAGI. V dropped 10 bases and J dropped 3 bases, with 19 bases sitting between them. CDR3 length: 14 amino acids.

This clone has a handful of counts. The gene calls are TRBV12-5 and TRBJ1-6; D may be TRBD1 (5 bases). The CDR3 consists of 19 residues. The ends were cut back, 0 bases at V and 3 bases at J, with 18 bases in the middle. Looked up from germline, CDR1 is LGHNT and CDR2 is FRNRAP. The CDR3 nucleotides are TGTGCTAGTGGTTTGGTACTTGGCGACAGTCGCAACTATAATTCACCCCTCCACTTT. Translating it yields CASGLVLGDSRNYNSPLHF.

The rearrangement joins TRBV6-6 to TRBJ2-7; 8 nucleotides match TRBD1. V lost 0 bases and J lost 0; bases outside the gene matches: 4. This CDR3 spans 16 amino acids. Germline V gives CDR1 MNHNY, CDR2 SVGAGI (reference sequence). The CDR3 loop reads CASSYSGTGISYEQYF. DNA for the CDR3: TGTGCCAGCAGTTACTCGGGGACAGGCATCTCCTACGAGCAGTACTTC.

In this sample, this clone turned up a few times. This sequence joins TRBV7-2 and TRBJ1-2, with TRBD1 as a possible D gene (5 bases). The CDR3 is made up of 12 amino acids. CDR1 and CDR2 (germline): SGHTA, FQGNSA. The V gene lost 5 bases and the J gene lost 7 bases, with 11 bases spanning the gap. This chain's CDR3 is CASSRQGTGYTF. The CDR3 bases are TGTGCCAGCAGCCGGCAGGGTACTGGCTACACCTTC.

This clone was detected only a few times. V and J are TRBV18 and TRBJ2-1, with no clear D. The V end lost 5 bases, the J end lost 4 bases, and 15 bases lay between the germline ends. The length of the CDR3 is 15 residues. CDR1 and CDR2 (germline): KGHSH, LQKENI. The CDR3 is CASSSTGGGYNEQFF. The CDR3 bases are TGTGCCAGCTCATCCACCGGTGGCGGATACAATGAGCAGTTCTTC.

This chain connects TRBV11-1 to TRBJ1-1; 7 bases line up with TRBD1. This CDR3 contains 13 residues. The trim removed 5 bases at V and 1 base at J, leaving 1 base unmatched. Germline CDR1 is SGHAT and CDR2 is FQDESV (reference sequence). The CDR3 loop reads CASSRQGNTEAFF. The CDR3, as DNA: TGTGCCAGCAGCCGACAGGGGAACACTGAAGCTTTCTTT.

This clone appeared many times. The chain employs TRBV28 and TRBJ2-4, with 10 bases matching TRBD1. CDR1 is MDHEN, CDR2 SYDVKM, per germline. This CDR3 spans 15 amino acids. The J segment lost 9 bases and the V segment lost 3 bases, leaving 8 bases of the junction unmatched. The CDR3 sequence is CASSLAGQGLGIQYF. CDR3 sequence (DNA): TGTGCCAGCAGTTTGGCGGGACAGGGGCTGGGCATTCAGTACTTC.

This clone was detected only a few times. The chain links TRBV11-2 to TRBJ1-6; D perhaps matches TRBD1 (6 bases). The CDR3 runs 13 residues. The germline gives CDR1 SGHAT, CDR2 FQNNGV. V lost 7 bases and J lost 9, with 13 bases in between. CDR3: CASTPQGASPLHF. The CDR3 coding sequence is TGTGCCAGCACCCCACAGGGAGCTTCACCCCTCCACTTT.

The chain couples TRBV6-1 to TRBJ1-3, with 7 bases aligning to TRBD1. Trimming took 7 bases from V and 0 from J; bases not matched to a gene: 6. This CDR3 is built from 15 residues. In germline, CDR1 is MNHNS, CDR2 SASEGT. This CDR3 reads CASKSSGGSGNTIYF. The CDR3 nucleotides read TGTGCCAGCAAATCCTCAGGGGGCTCTGGAAACACCATATATTTT.

This clone was seen a few times. The chain has TRBV30 and TRBJ2-7; D might be TRBD1 (6 bases). V shed 4 bases and J shed 0 bases, with 13 bases lying between them. This CDR3 is 14 amino acids long. Germline V gene data show CDR1 as GTSNPN and CDR2 as SVGIG (reference sequence). The CDR3 here is CAWNAQGLSYEQYF. The CDR3 DNA is TGTGCCTGGAACGCACAGGGCCTCTCCTACGAGCAGTACTTC. The complete variable domain, with remaining parts taken from reference TRBV30 and TRBJ2-7, reads SQTIHQWPATLVQPVGSPLSLECTVEGTSNPNLYWYRQAAGRGLQLLFYSVGIGQISSEVPQNLSASRPQDRQFILSSKKLLLSDSGFYLCAWNAQGLSYEQYFGPGTRLTVT.

This chain connects TRBV29-1 to TRBJ1-1; D may be TRBD1 (5 bases). The germline gives CDR1 SQVTM, CDR2 ANQGSEA. Trimming stripped 2 bases from V and 2 bases from J, with 15 bases between. The CDR3 runs 15 residues. The DNA of the CDR3 is TGCAGCGTTGAATTTGGGGCAGGGCGAAACACTGAAGCTTTCTTT. It specifies CSVEFGAGRNTEAFF.

The V and J genes are TRBV11-2 and TRBJ2-7; 9 bases line up with TRBD2. The germline gives CDR1 SGHAT, CDR2 FQNNGV. The CDR3 has 13 residues. The V segment lost 7 bases and the J segment 6 bases; nucleotides outside the gene matches: 7. The CDR3 protein is CASIEQAGGEQYF. CDR3 nucleotides: TGTGCCAGCATCGAACAAGCGGGGGGCGAGCAGTACTTC.

This clone was seen at least ten times. V gene TRBV4-1 combines with J gene TRBJ2-4; D gene unclear. Trimming cost V 1 base and J 9 bases, with 7 bases left between them. The CDR3 consists of 12 residues. Germline V gene data show CDR1 as MGHRA and CDR2 as YSYEKL. The CDR3 DNA sequence: TGCGCCAGCAGCCAAGTCATGGCCATTCAGTACTTC. It codes for CASSQVMAIQYF.

This clone was detected a few times. The V and J genes are TRBV7-9 and TRBJ1-4; perhaps TRBD1 as D (5 bases). The CDR3 runs to 16 residues. Germline V CDR1 and CDR2: SEHNR, FQNEAQ (reference sequence). V lost 8 bases to trimming and J lost 2 bases, with 18 bases between them. Here the CDR3 reads CASGGDAAGTNEKLFF. CDR3 sequence (DNA): TGTGCCAGCGGGGGGGATGCGGCCGGGACTAATGAAAAACTGTTTTTT.

This clone turned up a few times. The chain carries TRBV25-1 and TRBJ2-7; D not certain. This CDR3 has 13 amino acids. Germline V lookup: CDR1 MGHDK, CDR2 SYGVNS. V dropped 9 bases and J dropped 2 bases, with 14 bases sitting between them. Written as DNA, the CDR3 is TGTGCCAGTGACCGAGGCAACGCCTACGAGCAGTACTTC. It codes for CASDRGNAYEQYF.

This chain connects TRBV5-4 to TRBJ2-3; TRBD2 aligns across 11 bases. The CDR3 contains 16 residues. The germline V gene encodes CDR1 SGHNT and CDR2 YYREEE (reference sequence). J gave up 3 bases and V 2 bases, and 5 bases lay outside the gene matches. The CDR3 nucleotides read TGTGCCAGCAGCTTTAGCGGGGGGGCCCGAACAGATACGCAGTATTTT. Translating gives CASSFSGGARTDTQYF.

This clone has more than one count but fewer than ten. The chain employs TRBV29-1 and TRBJ2-3, with 10 bases identical to TRBD2. The length of the CDR3 is 15 residues. Trimming took 6 bases from V and 1 from J; bases not matched to a gene: 7. The germline gives CDR1 SQVTM, CDR2 ANQGSEA. CDR3 loop: CSVASSGGRTDTQYF. The CDR3 region has the DNA TGCAGCGTAGCCTCTAGCGGGGGTCGCACAGATACGCAGTATTTT.

This clone was counted between two and nine times. The chain carries TRBV4-1 and TRBJ2-5, with 9 bases fitting TRBD2. Germline V CDR1 and CDR2: MGHRA, YSYEKL. CDR3 size: 15 residues. The ends lost 2 bases at V and 4 bases at J; junction bases unmatched: 5. CDR3 coding DNA: TGCGCCAGCAGCCAACTTGGACTAGCGCCAGAGACCCAGTACTTC. Protein: CASSQLGLAPETQYF.